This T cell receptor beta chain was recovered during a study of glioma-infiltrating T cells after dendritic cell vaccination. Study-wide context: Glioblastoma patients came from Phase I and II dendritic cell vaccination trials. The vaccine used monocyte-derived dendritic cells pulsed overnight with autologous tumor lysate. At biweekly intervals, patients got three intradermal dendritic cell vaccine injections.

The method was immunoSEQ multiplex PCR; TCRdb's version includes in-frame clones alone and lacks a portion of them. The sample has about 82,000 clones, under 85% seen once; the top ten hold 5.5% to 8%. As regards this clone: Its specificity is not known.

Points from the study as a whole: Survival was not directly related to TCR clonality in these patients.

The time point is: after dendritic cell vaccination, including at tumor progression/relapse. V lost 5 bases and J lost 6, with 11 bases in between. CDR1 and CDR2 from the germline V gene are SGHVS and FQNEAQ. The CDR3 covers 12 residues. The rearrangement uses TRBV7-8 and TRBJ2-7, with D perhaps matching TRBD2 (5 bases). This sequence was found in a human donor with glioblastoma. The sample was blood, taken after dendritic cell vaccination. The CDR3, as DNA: TGTGCCAGCAGCCCCGGGGTGGCCGAGCAGTACTTC. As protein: CASSPGVAEQYF.